The entry below gives a single T cell receptor beta chain sequence along with its context. The table came from immunoSEQ multiplex PCR; TCRdb's copy has only in-frame clones and leaves some out. The top ten hold roughly 2.1% of the sample, which has approximately 96,000 clones, 90% to 95% seen once. The sample belongs to a study of T cell changes during pregnancy in multiple sclerosis. Germline V gene sequence: CDR1 MNHEY, CDR2 SVGAGI. The CDR3 sequence is 13 residues long. Trimming removed 0 bases at V and 0 bases at J, with 2 bases between. The V call is TRBV6-5, the J call TRBJ1-2, with D unclear. The source is a female donor in good health, enrolled as a control in a pregnancy study. Here the sequenced sample was peripheral blood, taken after pregnancy. The CDR3, as DNA: TGTGCCAGCAGTTACTCCTCTAACTATGGCTACACCTTC. Its translation is CASSYSSNYGYTF.